This TCR beta chain was documented in a study of Ad26.COV2.S vaccination and SARS-CoV-2 variants. In the study overall: COV1001, an Ad26.COV2.S trial, supplied this vaccine-arm donor. Findings and limits, study-wide: Total responses of T cells may have been underestimated by the analyses of TCR breadth and depth.

Concerning this clone itself: The antigen remains unidentified.

Treatment here: about 20 received Ad26.COV2.S at low or high dose, single or two shots; 5 received placebo; per-sample allocation not given. Sampling took place 63 days after the first vaccine or placebo injection. The CDR3 has 15 residues. V lost 8 bases, J lost 2 bases, and 15 bases lay in between. Germline V gene data show CDR1 as SNHLY and CDR2 as FYNNEI. Assay: immunoSEQ multiplex PCR; the TCRdb copy retains only in-frame clones and omits some. The sample includes around 400,000 clones, about 83% of them seen just once. Specimen: peripheral blood, collected in a trial of Ad26.COV2.S vaccine versus placebo. This receptor was identified in a person aged 18-60 years who received the Ad26.COV2.S COVID-19 vaccine or a placebo. This chain joins TRBV2 and TRBJ2-2; D may be TRBD2 (6 bases). The CDR3 loop is CASHKGLLNTGELFF. The CDR3 bases are TGTGCCAGCCACAAGGGACTCCTCAACACCGGGGAGCTGTTTTTT. Drawing the rest from reference TRBV2 and TRBJ2-2, the complete variable domain is EPEVTQTPSHQVTQMGQEVILRCVPISNHLYFYWYRQILGQKVEFLVSFYNNEISEKSEIFDDQFSVERPDGSNFTLKIRSTKLEDSAMYFCASHKGLLNTGELFFGEGSRLTVL.